Shown below are 27 T cell receptor beta chains from a single sample sequenced in a study of blood T cell repertoires in COVID-19. TCRdb keeps only in-frame clones here, not all; method: immunoSEQ multiplex PCR. The sample includes 150,000 to 200,000 clones, around 80% of them seen just once. Input material: PBMCs or T cells enriched from blood (not recorded which). These receptors originate from a man over 45 who had recovered from COVID-19.

The chain combines TRBV27 with TRBJ2-2, with D possibly matching TRBD1 (5 bases). The CDR3 runs 14 residues. Trimming cost V 9 bases and J 0 bases, with 11 bases left between them. The germline V gene encodes CDR1 MNHEY and CDR2 SMNVEV (reference sequence). CDR3 in amino acids: CASRLGANTGELFF. For the CDR3, the DNA is TGTGCCAGTCGCTTAGGGGCGAACACCGGGGAGCTGTTTTTT.

The CDR3 DNA reads TGTGCCAGCAGCCCCGGACAGGGTGAGGCGAAGACCCAGTACTTC. Translation gives CASSPGQGEAKTQYF. This chain joins TRBV7-3 and TRBJ2-5, with 8 bases matching TRBD1. The J segment lost 6 bases and the V segment lost 5 bases, leaving 11 bases of the junction unmatched. CDR3 length: 15 residues. The germline gives CDR1 SGHTA, CDR2 FQGTGA.

The chain couples TRBV19 to TRBJ1-3; no clear D gene. V was cut by 5 bases and J by 2 bases, with 10 bases left in between. Germline CDR1 reads LNHDA; CDR2 reads SQIVND (reference sequence). The CDR3 has 14 residues. The DNA for the CDR3 is TGTGCCAGTAGTTTTGTGTCTCCTGGAAACACCATATATTTT. It is translated as CASSFVSPGNTIYF.

This chain links TRBV19 with TRBJ1-5; 9 bases are a match to TRBD1. V trimming: 0 bases; J trimming: 7 bases; junction bases outside the gene matches: 4. Germline V gene data show CDR1 as LNHDA and CDR2 as SQIVND (reference sequence). This CDR3 region has 15 residues. CDR3 amino acids: CASSIDGQGTQPQHF. CDR3 bases: TGTGCCAGTAGTATAGATGGACAGGGGACCCAGCCCCAGCATTTT.

The chain links TRBV24-1 to TRBJ2-5; D not certain. This CDR3 spans 15 amino acids. Trimming shortened V by 3 bases and J by 3 bases, and 13 bases separated the two germline ends. CDR1 and CDR2 from the germline V gene are KGHDR and SFDVKD. The CDR3 coding sequence is TGTGCCACCAGTGATCCCCGCCGGCAGGAAGAGACCCAGTACTTC. Its translation is CATSDPRRQEETQYF.

This chain links TRBV4-2 with TRBJ2-7; TRBD1 aligns across 9 bases. Germline lookup yields CDR1 LGHNA and CDR2 YNFKEQ. The CDR3 contains 15 residues. V was clipped by 1 base and J by 2 bases; unmatched bases: 3. The CDR3 protein is CASSQAGQGTYEQYF. DNA for the CDR3: TGTGCCAGCAGCCAAGCGGGACAGGGAACCTACGAGCAGTACTTC.

The table lists this clone with a few counts. J is TRBJ2-2 and V is TRBV15; maybe TRBD1 (6 bases). CDR3 length equals 14 residues. Germline-derived CDR1 and CDR2 are LNHNV and YYDKDF (reference sequence). Trimming removed 5 bases at V and 7 bases at J, with 14 bases between. The DNA of the CDR3 is TGTGCCACCAGCGGACACAGGGAAGTCGGGGAGCTGTTTTTT. Its protein is CATSGHREVGELFF.

The J gene is TRBJ1-6, the V gene TRBV19; TRBD1 aligns across 9 bases. Germline CDR1 LNHDA, CDR2 SQIVND (reference sequence). The V and J ends lost 7 bases and 9 bases, in that order; junction bases with no gene match: 10. This CDR3 region has 15 residues. CDR3 DNA: TGTGCCAGTACTCCCACTGGGACAGGGAGTTCACCCCTCCACTTT. It encodes CASTPTGTGSSPLHF. Complete variable domain (other parts from reference TRBV19 and TRBJ1-6): DGGITQSPKYLFRKEGQNVTLSCEQNLNHDAMYWYRQDPGQGLRLIYYSQIVNDFQKGDIAEGYSVSREKKESFPLTVTSAQKNPTAFYLCASTPTGTGSSPLHFGNGTRLTVT.

The sample holds a few counts of this clone. The gene calls are TRBV25-1 and TRBJ2-1; 7 bases are a match to TRBD2. The germline V gene has CDR1 MGHDK and CDR2 SYGVNS. The trim removed 5 bases at V and 7 bases at J, leaving 11 bases unmatched. This CDR3 comprises 15 residues. In nucleotides, the CDR3 is TGTGCCAGCAGTCAAGCGGGGATAGGAGGGAATGAGCAGTTCTTC. Protein: CASSQAGIGGNEQFF. The full variable domain, its missing parts supplied by reference TRBV25-1 and TRBJ2-1, is EADIYQTPRYLVIGTGKKITLECSQTMGHDKMYWYQQDPGMELHLIHYSYGVNSTEKGDLSSESTVSRIRTEHFPLTLESARPSHTSQYLCASSQAGIGGNEQFFGPGTRLTVL.

The chain couples TRBV5-4 to TRBJ2-1; 10 nucleotides align to TRBD1. J lost 8 bases, V lost 1 base, and 3 bases had no gene match. Germline assignment: CDR1 SGHNT and CDR2 YYREEE (reference sequence). CDR3 size: 14 residues. CDR3 DNA: TGTGCCAGCAGCTTGTCCGGGACAGGGGATGAGCAGTTCTTC. Translating gives CASSLSGTGDEQFF.

This sequence joins TRBV28 and TRBJ2-1; TRBD2 matches 7 bases. There are 15 residues in the CDR3. V trimming: 7 bases; J trimming: 0 bases; junction bases outside the gene matches: 6. Germline loops: CDR1 MDHEN, CDR2 SYDVKM. CDR3 in DNA: TGTGCCAGCACACTAGCGCCCTACTCCTACAATGAGCAGTTCTTC. It is translated as CASTLAPYSYNEQFF.

V is TRBV5-4 and J is TRBJ2-1; 8 bases are shared with TRBD2. Germline trimming cut 0 bases from V and 7 bases from J; bases unmatched to any gene: 9. Germline-derived CDR1 and CDR2 are SGHNT and YYREEE (reference sequence). The CDR3 runs to 16 residues. The CDR3 nucleotides read TGTGCCAGCAGCTTGGAGCGGGGAGCGGGAGCGAATGAGCAGTTCTTC. It encodes CASSLERGAGANEQFF.

The genes are TRBV28 and TRBJ2-7; unclear D gene. CDR3 size: 12 residues. Looked up from germline, CDR1 is MDHEN and CDR2 is SYDVKM. The V and J ends lost 3 bases and 6 bases respectively, with 9 bases between them. CDR3 amino acids: CASSFAATEQYF. CDR3 DNA sequence: TGTGCCAGCAGTTTCGCGGCAACCGAGCAGTACTTC.

V gene TRBV6-5 combines with J gene TRBJ1-4, with D perhaps TRBD1 (5 bases). V dropped 6 bases and J dropped 4 bases, with 9 bases sitting between them. Germline lookup yields CDR1 MNHEY and CDR2 SVGAGI. The length of the CDR3 is 13 residues. In DNA, the CDR3 is TGTGCCAGCAGGACAGCACATAATGAAAAACTGTTTTTT. Translating gives CASRTAHNEKLFF.

The chain employs TRBV21-1 and TRBJ1-5; the D segment call TRBD1 is taken from the table without a DNA check. TRBV21-1 is a pseudogene locus. The CDR3 totals 19 residues. Here the CDR3 DNA reads TGTGCCAGCAGCAAAGCGGGGGAAAAACAGGGAGAAATTGATCAGCCCCAGCATTTT. Its protein product is CASSKAGEKQGEIDQPQHF.

The V gene is TRBV28, the J gene TRBJ1-3, with TRBD1 identical over 7 bases. The germline CDR1 and CDR2 sequences are MDHEN and SYDVKM. The J segment lost 3 bases and the V segment lost 9 bases, leaving 5 bases of the junction unmatched. The CDR3 is 13 amino acids. CDR3 coding DNA: TGTGCCAGTTACAGGGGAATTGGAAACACCATATATTTT. Its protein is CASYRGIGNTIYF. Supplemented by reference TRBV28 and TRBJ1-3, the full variable domain reads DVKVTQSSRYLVKRTGEKVFLECVQDMDHENMFWYRQDPGLGLRLIYFSYDVKMKEKGDIPEGYSVSREKKERFSLILESASTNQTSMYLCASYRGIGNTIYFGEGSWLTVV.

The chain has TRBV9 and TRBJ2-6; D possibly corresponds to TRBD2 (6 bases). The CDR3 covers 15 residues. V lost 3 bases and J lost 0, with 7 bases in between. In germline, CDR1 is SGDLS, CDR2 YYNGEE. The CDR3 nucleotides read TGTGCCAGCAGCGCCGGGGGCTCTGGGGCCAACGTCCTGACTTTC. Amino acids: CASSAGGSGANVLTF.

The rearrangement uses TRBV9 and TRBJ2-5; 10 nucleotides align to TRBD1. This CDR3 has 16 residues. J gave up 0 bases and V 4 bases, and 6 bases lay outside the gene matches. Germline assignment: CDR1 SGDLS and CDR2 YYNGEE. The CDR3 region has the DNA TGTGCCAGCAGCTTCCGGACAGGGGGGTACCAAGAGACCCAGTACTTC. It is translated as CASSFRTGGYQETQYF.

This clone was found a few times. CDR3 sequence reads: CASSRTRDRRRFDYGYTF. As DNA, the CDR3 is TGTGCCAGCAGTCGAACGAGGGACAGGCGACGTTTCGACTATGGCTACACCTTC. J is TRBJ1-2 and V is TRBV4-2; TRBD1 aligns across 8 bases. V dropped 6 bases and J dropped 3; count of bases not matched to a gene: 18. The CDR3 consists of 18 residues. Germline V CDR1 and CDR2: LGHNA, YNFKEQ.

The chain combines TRBV14 with TRBJ2-1; possibly TRBD1 for D (6 bases). From germline, CDR1 is SGHDN and CDR2 FVKESK. The germline V and J ends were trimmed by 2 bases and 8 bases, with 16 bases remaining between them. This CDR3 contains 15 residues. The CDR3 bases are TGTGCCAGCAGCCAAAACGTCAGGGGAATCCATGAGCAGTTCTTC. Amino acid sequence: CASSQNVRGIHEQFF.

This clone showed up just a few times. The chain joins TRBV7-2 to TRBJ2-7; 8 nucleotides match TRBD1. V lost 5 bases and J lost 11; bases outside the gene matches: 11. Germline CDR1 SGHTA, CDR2 FQGNSA. CDR3 length: 13 amino acids. The CDR3 region has the DNA TGTGCCAGCAGCGTTACTGGACAGGGAAGGGAGTACTTC. Its translation is CASSVTGQGREYF.

The gene calls are TRBV21-1 and TRBJ1-2; the D call TRBD1 from the table was never checked on the DNA. TRBV21-1 is designated a pseudogene. The CDR3 is 16 amino acids. CDR3 sequence (DNA): TGTGCCAGCAGCAAAGAGCGGACAGGGAGGGTATTGGGCTACACCTTC. Protein sequence: CASSKERTGRVLGYTF.

The chain is built from TRBV18 and TRBJ2-3; 8 nucleotides match TRBD1. Germline V gives CDR1 KGHSH, CDR2 LQKENI. Germline trimming cut 3 bases from V and 5 bases from J; bases unmatched to any gene: 7. This CDR3 region has 15 residues. CDR3 nucleotide sequence: TGTGCCAGCTCACCTATGGGACAGGACTTAGATACGCAGTATTTT. Translation gives CASSPMGQDLDTQYF.

The V gene is TRBV6-5, the J gene TRBJ1-3; a possible D gene is TRBD1 (5 bases). V lost 5 bases and J 2 bases, leaving 10 bases between the germline ends. Germline CDR1 is MNHEY and CDR2 is SVGAGI. CDR3 length equals 14 residues. CDR3 sequence (DNA): TGTGCCAGCAGTAGGGGTTCAACTGGAAACACCATATATTTT. The encoded protein is CASSRGSTGNTIYF.

V gene TRBV9 combines with J gene TRBJ2-7; D might be TRBD1 (5 bases). Trimming pared 0 bases from V and 0 bases from J, leaving 10 bases between. Germline V lookup: CDR1 SGDLS, CDR2 YYNGEE. The CDR3 has 15 amino acids. CDR3 nucleotides: TGTGCCAGCAGCGTAGAAGGGGTTAACTCCTACGAGCAGTACTTC. Translated: CASSVEGVNSYEQYF.

The chain carries TRBV28 and TRBJ1-2; 9 bases match TRBD1. The V and J ends lost 3 bases and 6 bases, in that order; junction bases with no gene match: 5. Germline values: CDR1 MDHEN, CDR2 SYDVKM. The CDR3 totals 14 residues. CDR3 amino acids: CASSFPDRGNGYTF. The CDR3 coding sequence is TGTGCCAGCAGTTTCCCGGACAGGGGAAATGGCTACACCTTC.

This clone came up a few times. The CDR3 coding sequence is TGCGCCAGCAGTGAGCGGACAGGGACTCTCAATGAGCAGTTCTTC. The encoded protein is CASSERTGTLNEQFF. V gene TRBV10-1 combines with J gene TRBJ2-1, with 8 bases matching TRBD1. V shed 2 bases, J shed 6 bases, and the junction held 6 bases outside the gene matches. Germline V gives CDR1 WNHNN, CDR2 SYGVQD (reference sequence). The CDR3 has 15 residues.